A single sample gave rise to the 7 T cell receptor beta chains below, sequenced in a study of T cell repertoires in cytomegalovirus infection. Their specific antigens are unknown. TCRdb re-called the reads through MiXCR, storing one row per CDR3 protein. Here the sample spans a few hundred thousand distinct CDR3 sequences, 40% being singletons. The material was cultured PBMCs, obtained from culture after CMV antigen stimulation. These receptors all stem from a human donor in good health (CMV status not recorded). Some clones in this sample may be carry-over from other donors' samples.

This clonotype occurred a few times. The chain joins TRBV7-6 to TRBJ2-1; 7 bases match TRBD2. CDR1 is SGHVS, CDR2 FNYEAQ, per germline. J was trimmed by 4 bases and V by 4 bases; bases with no gene match: 10. This CDR3 has 16 amino acids. CDR3 sequence: CASSYTGLAAYNEQFF. The CDR3 coding sequence is TGTGCCAGCAGCTATACGGGGCTAGCGGCGTACAATGAGCAGTTCTTC. Using reference TRBV7-6 and TRBJ2-1 for the parts outside the CDR3, the full variable domain is GAGVSQSPRYKVTKRGQDVALRCDPISGHVSLYWYRQALGQGPEFLTYFNYEAQQDKSGLPNDRFSAERPEGSISTLTIQRTEQRDSAMYRCASSYTGLAAYNEQFFGPGTRLTVL.

The chain links TRBV11-2 to TRBJ2-1; 14 bases fit TRBD2. Germline lookup yields CDR1 SGHAT and CDR2 FQNNGV. CDR3 length: 16 amino acids. V was pared by 6 bases and J by 7 bases, with 8 bases of the junction left unmatched. The CDR3 coding sequence is TGTGCCAGCAGACTCACCGGGACTAGCGGGAGTAATGAGCAGTTCTTC. Protein: CASRLTGTSGSNEQFF.

To note about this clonotype: The CDR3 does not end in the conserved phenylalanine or tryptophan, so this is likely a read error. The chain joins TRBV2 to TRBJ2-5; D unclear. Deletions cut 2 bases from V and 0 bases from J, with 4 bases between. The germline CDR1 and CDR2 sequences are SNHLY and FYNNEI. CDR3 length equals 13 residues. In nucleotides, the CDR3 is TGTGCCAGCAGTGAACTCCACCAAGAGACCCAGTACGTC. Residues: CASSELHQETQYV.

The chain employs TRBV7-2 and TRBJ2-4; 9 nucleotides align to TRBD2. Germline loops: CDR1 SGHTA, CDR2 FQGNSA. V was pared by 5 bases and J by 8 bases, with 10 bases of the junction left unmatched. There are 15 residues in the CDR3. The CDR3 sequence is CASSKLAGALYIQYF. For the CDR3, the DNA is TGTGCCAGCAGCAAACTAGCGGGTGCCTTGTACATTCAGTACTTC.

The chain carries TRBV29-1 and TRBJ1-2; maybe TRBD1 (5 bases). The CDR3 extends over 14 amino acids. The V end lost 0 bases, the J end lost 5 bases, and 13 bases lay between the germline ends. Germline values: CDR1 SQVTM, CDR2 ANQGSEA. The CDR3 reads CSVEEGGRGYGYTF. The CDR3 DNA is TGCAGCGTTGAAGAAGGCGGCCGGGGGTATGGCTACACCTTC.

CDR3 bases: TGTGCCAGCAGCAGGGCCCCCGGGACTAGCGGTTACGAGCAGTACTTC. As protein: CASSRAPGTSGYEQYF. V is TRBV7-2 and J is TRBJ2-7; 11 bases line up with TRBD2. Germline values: CDR1 SGHTA, CDR2 FQGNSA. This CDR3 contains 16 residues. V was pared by 5 bases and J by 4 bases, with 10 bases of the junction left unmatched.

The table lists this clonotype with many counts. The rearrangement joins TRBV7-2 to TRBJ2-3; D is possibly TRBD2 (5 bases). Germline loops: CDR1 SGHTA, CDR2 FQGNSA. Trimming shortened V by 5 bases and J by 6 bases, and 12 bases separated the two germline ends. The CDR3 totals 13 residues. CDR3 sequence: CASSRTASDTQYF. DNA of the CDR3: TGTGCCAGCAGCCGGACTGCATCGGATACGCAGTATTTT.